This TCR beta chain was captured in a study of graft-versus-host responses after intestinal transplantation (dated by TCRdb to 2020 to 2023). For context, the study as a whole: Multivisceral, liver-intestinal, or isolated intestinal transplants were received by the recipients. Every recipient was given anti-thymocyte globulin induction, followed by approximately 3 years of maintenance tacrolimus and steroids. Graft-versus-host and host-versus-graft alloreactive T cell clones were tracked in the graft, circulation and bone marrow after intestinal transplantation using bulk TCR-beta CDR3 sequencing. To identify alloreactive clones, pre-transplant mixed lymphocyte reaction products were sequenced and then compared with unstimulated pre-transplant donor and recipient T cells. Of the roughly 25 intestinal transplant recipients enrolled in the cohort, one of whom was a retransplant, a few patients without pretransplant specimens were excluded. A peak of at least 4% donor T cells among recipient peripheral blood mononuclear cells was the definition used for donor T cell macrochimerism. Rather than going through the commercial service, samples from a few later patients were sequenced in-house on an Illumina MiSeq and processed with MiXCR. The full study reports these points: GvH clones were detected in recipient bone marrow, and some appeared earlier in ileal mucosa or blood, consistent with an intestinal mucosal origin. High GvH to HvG T cell clonal ratios were observed in the allografts of patients with donor T cell macrochimerism. Early after transplant, peak levels of circulating GvH clones were associated with declines in HvG clones. Conclusions were limited by the relatively low number and heterogeneity of intestinal transplant patients.

Remarks on this clone: Its cognate antigen has yet to be identified. Within one base of it there is no much larger clone, and no base qualities were kept.

Looking up the germline V gene yields CDR1 SGHDT and CDR2 YYEEEE. Trimming removed 6 bases from V and 2 bases from J; the gene matches leave 14 bases unexplained. The cysteine opens and the phenylalanine closes a CDR3 of 16 amino acids. Just CDR3 DNA is preserved here, 48 bases in frame from base 1. The label giving this sample's time point can be read as: cells obtained before transplantation from donor or recipient. CD3+CD4+ and CD3+CD8+ populations were FACS-sorted from unstimulated pre-transplant donor and recipient cells taken from spleen or lymph nodes. Preparation of the library involved the immunoSEQ multiplex PCR assay. In most patients, genomic DNA was isolated using the Qiagen DNeasy Blood and Tissue Kit and sent frozen to Adaptive Biotechnologies for TCR sequencing. High-throughput TCR-beta CDR3 sequencing of genomic DNA from most patients was performed by Adaptive Biotechnologies. Processing in the source paper ran as follows. TCR sequencing data for approximately 19 patients were retrieved from Adaptive's ImmunoSEQ software; a few other patients were processed with MiXCR and VDJtools. To correct CD4 versus CD8 sorting errors, any sequence found in both subsets at a frequency ratio below 5:1 was removed. CDR3 nucleotide sequences shared between donor and recipient were removed because their origin could not be assigned. Alloreactive clones required at least 2-fold expansion over unstimulated cells and minimum CFSE-low frequency of 0.002% (template counts) or 0.001% (read counts). Mappable clones were those detected in sequenced pre-transplant spleen, lymph node, or MLR CFSE-low populations of the donor or recipient. Cumulative frequency of alloreactive clones was calculated as a percentage of all sequences weighted by copy number. Held by TCRdb, this immuneACCESS table contains in-frame sequences only and omits some clones. Under half of the omission traces to an unresolved V gene where checked; the cause of the rest is unknown. From that table come the V and J calls and clone size; the DNA was used to work out D and trimming. This sample lists around 100,000 clones; roughly 87% were detected once. The biggest ten clones account for over 0.95% of the sample.

This receptor chain uses TRBV5-6 and TRBJ2-7; TRBD1 matches 7 bases in the middle. The specimen comprised unstimulated CD4+ T cells sorted from spleen or lymph node cells, sampled before transplant. The TCR sequence derives from a human donor who was the organ donor for an intestinal transplant. At the DNA level, the sequence is TGTGCCAGCATCAACCGGTTGGGACAGTTCCCCTACGAGCAGTACTTC. Translated, this gives CASINRLGQFPYEQYF.